Listed here is a single T cell receptor beta chain. A much larger clone is a single base away; this may be a read error. The CDR3 length is 13 residues. The germline V gene has CDR1 SGHNT and CDR2 YYREEE (reference sequence). The V end was cut by 0 bases, the J end by 7 bases, with 11 bases between. The sample belongs to a study of T cells after yellow fever vaccination. TCRdb processed the 5' RACE reads anew with MiXCR; each CDR3 protein has one entry. The table shows 60,000 to 75,000 distinct CDR3 sequences, with over 6.5% occurring only once. The sample here was CD8+ T cells sorted from PBMCs, taken roughly 46 days after the first yellow fever vaccination. The V and J genes are TRBV5-4 and TRBJ2-7, with a tentative D call TRBD1 (6 bases). The sequence derives from a young man who received the YFV17D yellow fever vaccine. The CDR3 bases are TGTGCCAGCAGCTTGGGACAGGAATGGGAGCAGTACGTC. Protein: CASSLGQEWEQYV.